This is a list of T cell receptor beta chains from one sample in a study of technical replicates of blood from a few donors. Clones were read by immunoSEQ multiplex PCR, and TCRdb kept only the in-frame ones, dropping some. The repertoire holds approximately 87,000 clones, with 85% to 95% as singletons. The sample was T cells isolated from PBMCs. The source is a human donor in good health. CDR3s include the opening cysteine and the closing phenylalanine or tryptophan. A D gene is named only where the DNA matches it firmly. The listing skips clone size in some rows; elsewhere it reads once, few, many or a size class.

length,J,V,size,D,CDR3,DNA
13,TRBJ2-7,TRBV28,.,TRBD1,CASRHGQRQGEYF,TGTGCCAGCAGACACGGACAAAGACAGGGAGAGTACTTC
17,TRBJ2-3,TRBV28,.,TRBD2,CASSLSSGRARTDTQYF,TGTGCCAGCAGTTTGTCTAGCGGGAGGGCCAGGACAGATACGCAGTATTTT
14,TRBJ2-2,TRBV10-2,.,.,CASSPLTNTGELFF,TGCGCCAGCAGCCCGCTTACAAACACCGGGGAGCTGTTTTTT
16,TRBJ1-1,TRBV10-3,.,TRBD1,CAISRPEDRDDTEAFF,TGTGCCATCAGCCGACCAGAAGACAGGGATGACACTGAAGCTTTCTTT
14,TRBJ1-3,TRBV28,once,.,CASSLTDSGNTIYF,TGTGCCAGCAGTTTAACAGACTCTGGAAACACCATATATTTT
15,TRBJ2-7,TRBV5-4,few,.,CASSLDRSSSYEQYF,TGTGCCAGCAGCTTGGACAGGTCAAGCTCCTACGAGCAGTACTTC
15,TRBJ1-4,TRBV7-9,once,.,CASSSNREGREKLFF,TGTGCCAGCAGCTCTAACAGGGAGGGTCGAGAAAAACTGTTTTTT
15,TRBJ2-7,TRBV4-1,.,TRBD1,CASSQEDRGGYEQYF,TGCGCCAGCAGCCAAGAGGACAGGGGGGGCTACGAGCAGTACTTC
15,TRBJ1-3,TRBV10-3,.,TRBD1,CAISGTGGTGNTIYF,TGTGCCATCAGTGGGACAGGGGGCACTGGAAACACCATATATTTT
15,TRBJ2-2,TRBV7-7,.,.,CASSPATGNTGELFF,TGTGCCAGCAGCCCCGCGACAGGGAACACCGGGGAGCTGTTTTTT
14,TRBJ2-1,TRBV30,once,.,CAWSGLTTRNEQFF,TGTGCCTGGAGTGGGTTAACAACACGAAATGAGCAGTTCTTC
15,TRBJ2-5,TRBV7-9,.,.,CASSLAHGLGETQYF,TGTGCCAGCAGCTTAGCGCATGGGCTTGGAGAGACCCAGTACTTC
16,TRBJ2-1,TRBV11-2,.,.,CASSFYQGSWWDEQFF,TGTGCCAGCAGCTTTTACCAGGGGAGTTGGTGGGATGAGCAGTTCTTC
18,TRBJ1-5,TRBV28,.,.,CASSGVRGGSHSNQPQHF,TGTGCCAGCAGTGGGGTAAGGGGGGGAAGCCATAGCAATCAGCCCCAGCATTTT
16,TRBJ2-5,TRBV6-5,once,TRBD2,CASSWTSEISVETQYF,TGTGCCAGCAGTTGGACTAGCGAGATATCTGTAGAGACCCAGTACTTC
16,TRBJ2-7,TRBV27,.,TRBD2,CASSTVSGRRSYEQYF,TGTGCCAGCAGTACGGTTAGCGGGAGACGATCCTACGAGCAGTACTTC
16,TRBJ2-3,TRBV5-4,.,.,CASSLGGRVSTDTQYF,TGTGCCAGCAGCTTAGGGGGGAGGGTTTCCACAGATACGCAGTATTTT
15,TRBJ1-1,TRBV7-9,.,.,CASSSTVGRNTEAFF,TGTGCCAGCAGCTCCACGGTGGGGAGAAACACTGAAGCTTTCTTT
16,TRBJ2-5,TRBV19,once,TRBD2,CASSRHLTSGSETQYF,TGTGCCAGTAGTAGGCACCTGACTAGCGGGAGTGAGACCCAGTACTTC
15,TRBJ2-1,TRBV18,.,TRBD2,CASSPLAGGYNEQFF,TGTGCCAGCTCACCACTAGCGGGAGGCTACAATGAGCAGTTCTTC
14,TRBJ2-7,TRBV7-2,.,TRBD1,CASSVGQGPYEQYF,TGTGCCAGCAGCGTAGGACAGGGCCCCTACGAGCAGTACTTC
15,TRBJ1-3,TRBV6-5,.,TRBD1,CASSYQIGGLDTIYF,TGTGCCAGCAGTTACCAAATAGGGGGCCTTGACACCATATATTTT
13,TRBJ2-7,TRBV4-2,.,.,CASSHAGADEQYF,TGTGCCAGCAGCCATGCAGGGGCAGACGAGCAGTACTTC
16,TRBJ2-5,TRBV7-8,.,TRBD2,CASSLLSGTSQETQYF,TGTGCCAGCAGCTTACTGAGTGGGACTAGCCAAGAGACCCAGTACTTC
15,TRBJ2-3,TRBV27,.,TRBD2,CASSLGLADTDTQYF,TGTGCCAGCAGTTTAGGACTAGCGGACACAGATACGCAGTATTTT
14,TRBJ2-5,TRBV11-1,.,TRBD1,CASSQDRRQETQYF,TGTGCCAGCAGCCAGGACAGGCGGCAAGAGACCCAGTACTTC
15,TRBJ1-3,TRBV4-1,.,.,CASSQDRSSGNTIYF,TGCGCCAGCAGCCAAGATAGGAGCTCTGGAAACACCATATATTTT
15,TRBJ2-7,TRBV6-5,.,.,CASSSGLPFSYEQYF,TGTGCCAGCAGTTCGGGACTTCCGTTCTCCTACGAGCAGTACTTC
16,TRBJ2-7,TRBV5-1,.,TRBD2,CASSLELAGGLYEQYF,TGCGCCAGCAGCTTGGAGCTAGCGGGAGGGCTCTACGAGCAGTACTTC
15,TRBJ2-1,TRBV19,.,.,CASRDPGAPLSEQFF,TGTGCCAGTAGGGATCCGGGAGCCCCTTTATCTGAGCAGTTCTTC
17,TRBJ2-7,TRBV9,.,TRBD2,CASSVSDGTSGYYEQYF,TGTGCCAGCAGCGTATCTGATGGGACTAGCGGTTACTACGAGCAGTACTTC
11,TRBJ2-7,TRBV2,.,.,CASSASYEQYF,TGTGCCAGCAGTGCTTCCTACGAGCAGTACTTC
17,TRBJ2-3,TRBV7-9,.,.,CASIEGGTTYGTDTQYF,TGTGCCAGCATCGAAGGGGGGACTACCTACGGGACAGATACGCAGTATTTT
13,TRBJ2-7,TRBV7-6,.,.,CASSLDSTYEQYF,TGTGCCAGCAGCCTAGACAGTACCTACGAGCAGTACTTC
14,TRBJ1-2,TRBV29-1,.,.,CSVVSGFSNYGYTF,TGCAGCGTTGTGTCGGGGTTCTCTAACTATGGCTACACCTTC
12,TRBJ1-2,TRBV5-1,.,.,CASRGRAAYYTF,TGCGCCAGCAGAGGCAGGGCCGCCTACTACACCTTC